The 18 T cell receptor beta chains listed next were all sequenced from one sample in a study of CD8+CD57+ T cells in acquired aplastic anemia. Genomic DNA constituted the template upon which TCR beta VDJ and CDR3 profiling was performed. TCRdb re-derived calls from the reads in MiXCR, one entry per CDR3 protein. Here the sample spans under 200,000 distinct CDR3 sequences, approximately 40% being singletons. Source material: sorted CD4+, CD8+, or CD8+CD57+ T cells (not recorded which) from PBMCs. The receptor set was obtained from a human donor in good health.

This clonotype occurred many times. The genes are TRBV7-8 and TRBJ1-6; 11 nucleotides line up with TRBD1. CDR3 length equals 17 residues. The V gene's germline CDR1 is SGHVS and CDR2 FQNEAQ. Unmatched junction bases numbered 12, after V lost 5 bases and J lost 9 bases. The CDR3 is CASSPKPPGQGGSPLHF. Here the CDR3 DNA reads TGTGCCAGCAGCCCCAAACCCCCGGGACAGGGGGGTTCACCCCTCCACTTT.

At least ten counts were recorded for this clonotype. The V gene is TRBV19, the J gene TRBJ2-5, with TRBD2 identical over 15 bases. Germline V gives CDR1 LNHDA, CDR2 SQIVND (reference sequence). There are 18 residues in the CDR3. The J segment lost 7 bases and the V segment lost 0 bases, leaving 9 bases of the junction unmatched. The CDR3, as DNA: TGTGCCAGTAGTATAGACCCCCCGGGACTAGCGGGAGGATGGACCCAGTACTTC. Its translation: CASSIDPPGLAGGWTQYF.

This clonotype was seen at least ten times. J is TRBJ2-7 and V is TRBV18; D is perhaps TRBD1 (6 bases). The ends were cut back, 3 bases at V and 3 bases at J, with 6 bases in the middle. The germline V gene has CDR1 KGHSH and CDR2 LQKENI. This CDR3 has 12 amino acids. The CDR3 coding sequence is TGTGCCAGCTCACCGACAGGCTACGAGCAGTACTTC. Protein: CASSPTGYEQYF.

This clonotype was observed a few times. A much bigger clone sits one base away, suggesting this may be a read error. The genes are TRBV4-3 and TRBJ2-7; D is uncertain. This CDR3 has 15 amino acids. V shed 1 base and J shed 1 base, with 11 bases lying between them. Germline V gene sequence: CDR1 LGHNA, CDR2 YSLEER. CDR3 sequence reads: CASSQGRAQSYEQYF. CDR3 nucleotide sequence: TGCGCCAGCAGCCAAGGTCGCGCACAGTCCTACGAGCAGTACTTC.

There are a few counts of this clonotype. The J gene is TRBJ2-5, the V gene TRBV24-1; TRBD1 matches 7 bases. Germline V gene lookup returns CDR1 KGHDR and CDR2 SFDVKD. J was trimmed by 4 bases and V by 0 bases; bases with no gene match: 1. This CDR3 comprises 14 residues. The CDR3 DNA follows: TGTGCCACCAGTGATTTGAACAGGGGAGAGACCCAGTACTTC. Amino acids: CATSDLNRGETQYF.

This chain uses TRBV25-1 with TRBJ2-2; TRBD2 aligns across 8 bases. Germline CDR1 MGHDK, CDR2 SYGVNS. The CDR3 is made up of 13 amino acids. The ends lost 8 bases at V and 5 bases at J; junction bases unmatched: 4. DNA of the CDR3: TGTGCCAGCTCCGGGGGGGGAACCGGGGAGCTGTTTTTT. The encoded protein is CASSGGGTGELFF.

The rearrangement links TRBV5-1 to TRBJ1-5, with D uncertain. CDR3 size: 13 residues. V was pared by 4 bases and J by 6 bases, with 11 bases between. Germline V gives CDR1 SGHRS, CDR2 YFSETQ. This CDR3 reads CASSAAGSQPQHF. CDR3 DNA sequence: TGCGCCAGCAGCGCCGCCGGGAGTCAGCCCCAGCATTTT.

At least ten counts were recorded for this clonotype. This chain links TRBV7-2 with TRBJ1-6; the match to TRBD1 covers 9 bases. This CDR3 region has 16 residues. V trimming: 2 bases; J trimming: 7 bases; junction bases outside the gene matches: 6. Germline loops: CDR1 SGHTA, CDR2 FQGNSA. In nucleotides, the CDR3 is TGTGCCAGCAGCTTATTACAGACAGGGGGAAATTCACCCCTCCACTTT. This translates into CASSLLQTGGNSPLHF. The whole variable domain, filled in from reference TRBV7-2 and TRBJ1-6, reads GAGVSQSPSNKVTEKGKDVELRCDPISGHTALYWYRQSLGQGLEFLIYFQGNSAPDKSGLPSDRFSAERTGGSVSTLTIQRTQQEDSAVYLCASSLLQTGGNSPLHFGNGTRLTVT.

This clonotype appeared many times. The V call is TRBV19, the J call TRBJ2-2; maybe TRBD2 (5 bases). Trimming took 9 bases from V and 0 from J, leaving 14 bases between them. The CDR3 is made up of 15 amino acids. Germline values: CDR1 LNHDA, CDR2 SQIVND (reference sequence). The CDR3 is CASNGVYANTGELFF. CDR3 sequence (DNA): TGTGCCAGCAACGGGGTCTACGCGAACACCGGGGAGCTGTTTTTT. The full variable domain, its missing parts supplied by reference TRBV19 and TRBJ2-2, is DGGITQSPKYLFRKEGQNVTLSCEQNLNHDAMYWYRQDPGQGLRLIYYSQIVNDFQKGDIAEGYSVSREKKESFPLTVTSAQKNPTAFYLCASNGVYANTGELFFGEGSRLTVL.

This clonotype was detected ten times or more. The chain has TRBV20-1 and TRBJ2-4; D is unresolved. The V gene's germline CDR1 is DFQATT and CDR2 SNEGSKA (reference sequence). The length of the CDR3 is 14 residues. Between the trimmed V and J ends, which lost 6 bases and 3 bases, there was a span of 15 bases. CDR3 protein: CSASPVASKNIQYF. The CDR3, as DNA: TGCAGTGCCTCCCCGGTGGCGAGCAAAAACATTCAGTACTTC.

This clonotype was counted a few times. The chain recombines TRBV6-6 with TRBJ1-4; no definite D call. The length of the CDR3 is 15 residues. CDR1 is MNHNY, CDR2 SVGAGI, per germline (reference sequence). The V end lost 0 bases, the J end lost 6 bases, and 11 bases lay between the germline ends. Here the CDR3 reads CASSYSPSTDEKLFF. In DNA form, the CDR3 reads TGTGCCAGCAGTTACTCGCCCTCTACTGATGAAAAACTGTTTTTT.

This clonotype was recorded only once. The chain has TRBV12-5 and TRBJ2-3; D unclear. V shed 4 bases and J shed 5 bases, with 13 bases lying between them. The germline V gene has CDR1 LGHNT and CDR2 FRNRAP. This CDR3 is 14 amino acids long. In DNA, the CDR3 is TGTGCTAGTGGTTCTCGACCCTTGGAAGATACGCAGTATTTT. As protein: CASGSRPLEDTQYF.

Concerning this clonotype itself: The junction departs from germline at one end; a sequencing error may be responsible. V is TRBV25-1 and J is TRBJ1-3, with D tentatively TRBD1 (5 bases). Per the germline V gene, CDR1 is MGHDK and CDR2 is SYGVNS. This CDR3 is 16 amino acids long. The CDR3 here is CTSSRGGAFSGNTIYF. The DNA of the CDR3 is TGTACCAGCAGTAGAGGTGGGGCCTTCTCTGGAAACACCATATATTTT.

This clonotype was counted many times. This chain connects TRBV19 to TRBJ1-1; perhaps TRBD1 as D (6 bases). Germline CDR1 reads LNHDA; CDR2 reads SQIVND (reference sequence). V was pared by 3 bases and J by 1 base, with 12 bases between. The CDR3 extends over 15 amino acids. The DNA of the CDR3 is TGTGCCAGTAGTATCGACAGGCGACCGAACACTGAAGCTTTCTTT. Translated, it gives CASSIDRRPNTEAFF.

Worth noting for this clonotype: A junction boundary mismatches the germline segment, possibly from a read error. This sequence joins TRBV29-1 and TRBJ1-2; 7 bases map to TRBD1. Germline V gene sequence: CDR1 SQVTM, CDR2 ANQGSEA. CDR3 length: 12 amino acids. DNA of the CDR3: TGCAGCATCACAGGGGAGAACTATGGCTATACCTTC. This encodes CSITGENYGYTF.

In the case of this clonotype: At one of its ends the junction is not consistent with the germline gene, which may arise from a read error. The chain carries TRBV24-1 and TRBJ2-5, with 7 bases fitting TRBD1. This CDR3 contains 15 residues. Germline CDR1 and CDR2: KGHDR and SFDVKD. The CDR3 nucleotides are TGTGCCACCAGTGATTCTAGGACAGGCCAAGAGACCCAGTACTTT. It encodes CATSDSRTGQETQYF.

In this sample, this clonotype is medium-sized. J is TRBJ2-5 and V is TRBV10-1; TRBD1 aligns across 7 bases. The germline V gene encodes CDR1 WNHNN and CDR2 SYGVQD (reference sequence). The V gene end was trimmed by 6 bases and the J gene end by 0 bases; junction bases not matched to a gene: 13. CDR3 length: 17 amino acids. CDR3 coding DNA: TGCGCCAGCAGATGGGGGACAGCTCAACCATACCAAGAGACCCAGTACTTC. Translation gives CASRWGTAQPYQETQYF.

The chain links TRBV6-6 to TRBJ1-2, with a tentative D call TRBD1 (5 bases). Looked up from germline, CDR1 is MNHNY and CDR2 is SVGAGI (reference sequence). Trimming took 6 bases from V and 6 from J, leaving 8 bases between them. The CDR3 length is 11 residues. The CDR3 is CASRAGDGYTF. The CDR3 DNA is TGTGCCAGCAGGGCGGGGGATGGCTACACCTTC.